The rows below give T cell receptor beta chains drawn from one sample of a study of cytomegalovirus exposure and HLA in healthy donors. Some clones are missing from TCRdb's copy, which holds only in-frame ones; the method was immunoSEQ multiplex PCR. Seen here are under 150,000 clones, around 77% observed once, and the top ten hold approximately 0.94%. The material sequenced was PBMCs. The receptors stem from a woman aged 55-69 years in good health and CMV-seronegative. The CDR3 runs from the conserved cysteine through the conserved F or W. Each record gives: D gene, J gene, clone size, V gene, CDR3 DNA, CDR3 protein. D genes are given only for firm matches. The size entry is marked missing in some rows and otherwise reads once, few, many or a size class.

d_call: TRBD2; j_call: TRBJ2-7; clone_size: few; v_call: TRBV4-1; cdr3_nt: TGCGCCAGCAGCCGGGGACTAGCGGGAATCTTAACGTCCTACGAGCAGTACTTC; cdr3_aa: CASSRGLAGILTSYEQYF
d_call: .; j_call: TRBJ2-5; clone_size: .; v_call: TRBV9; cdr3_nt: TGTGCCAGCAGCGTAGCTCCGGCGGCTTCAATTGAGACCCAGTACTTC; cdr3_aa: CASSVAPAASIETQYF
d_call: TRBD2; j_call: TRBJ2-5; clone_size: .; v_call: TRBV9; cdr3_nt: TGTGCCAGCAGCGAGACTAGCGGTTACCAAGAGACCCAGTACTTC; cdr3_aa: CASSETSGYQETQYF
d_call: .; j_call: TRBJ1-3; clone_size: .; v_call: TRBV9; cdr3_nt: TGTGCCAGCAGCGTAGCTGATCGGGCAGGGGTTAGGAGCGGAAACACCATATATTTT; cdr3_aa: CASSVADRAGVRSGNTIYF
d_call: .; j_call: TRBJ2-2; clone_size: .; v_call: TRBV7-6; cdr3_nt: TGTGCCAGCAGCCCCAGGACTTCTCAAGGCGGGGAGCTGTTTTTT; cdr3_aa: CASSPRTSQGGELFF
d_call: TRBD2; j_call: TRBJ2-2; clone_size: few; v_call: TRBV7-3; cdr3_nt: TGTGCCAGCAGCTTCTCCGGGACTAGCGGGGGGACCGGGGAGCTGTTTTTT; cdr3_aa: CASSFSGTSGGTGELFF
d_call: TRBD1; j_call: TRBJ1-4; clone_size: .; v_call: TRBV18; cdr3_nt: TGTGCCAGCTCACCACCGGACAGGGGGTATGAAAAACTGTTTTTT; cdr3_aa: CASSPPDRGYEKLFF
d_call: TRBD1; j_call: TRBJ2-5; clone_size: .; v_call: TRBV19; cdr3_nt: TGTGCCACCGAAGGACAGGGGCAAGAGACCCAGTACTTC; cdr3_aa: CATEGQGQETQYF
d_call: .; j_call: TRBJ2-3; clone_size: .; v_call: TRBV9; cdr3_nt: TGTGCCAGCAGCGTTCTACAGGGAAGCACAGATACGCAGTATTTT; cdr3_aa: CASSVLQGSTDTQYF
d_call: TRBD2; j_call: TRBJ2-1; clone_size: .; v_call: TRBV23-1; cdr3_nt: TGCGCCAGCAGTCAACCAGCGGGGCACGGGAATGGTGAGCAGTTCTTC; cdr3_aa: CASSQPAGHGNGEQFF
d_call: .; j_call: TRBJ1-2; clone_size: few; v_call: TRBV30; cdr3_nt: TGTGCCTGGACTATACACCTAGCTAACTATGGCTACACCTTC; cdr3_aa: CAWTIHLANYGYTF
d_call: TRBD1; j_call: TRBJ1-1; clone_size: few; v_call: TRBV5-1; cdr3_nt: TGCGCCAGCAGCTTGGACAGGGGCACTGAAGCTTTCTTT; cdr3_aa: CASSLDRGTEAFF
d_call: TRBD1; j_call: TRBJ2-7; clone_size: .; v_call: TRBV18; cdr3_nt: TGTGCCAGCTCACCAACAGGGGGCTCCTACGAGCAGTACTTC; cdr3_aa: CASSPTGGSYEQYF
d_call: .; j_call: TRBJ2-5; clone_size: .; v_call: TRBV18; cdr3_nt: TGTGCCAGCTCACCCCCATTTGACAGCCTATCTAAAGAGACCCAGTACTTC; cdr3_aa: CASSPPFDSLSKETQYF
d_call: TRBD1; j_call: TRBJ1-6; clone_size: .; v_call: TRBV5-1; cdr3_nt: TGCGCCAGCAGCTTGGCTTTGACAGGGAAAAATTCACCCCTCCACTTT; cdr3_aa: CASSLALTGKNSPLHF
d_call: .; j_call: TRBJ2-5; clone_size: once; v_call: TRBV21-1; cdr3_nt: TGTGCCAGCAGCAAACGGGGACTAGCGGGGTTATGTAAAGAGACCCAGTACTTC; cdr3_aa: CASSKRGLAGLCKETQYF
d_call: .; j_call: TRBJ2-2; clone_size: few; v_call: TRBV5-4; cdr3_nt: TGTGCCAGCACCAACCGGGGTGGGACCGGGGAGCTGTTTTTT; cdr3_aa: CASTNRGGTGELFF
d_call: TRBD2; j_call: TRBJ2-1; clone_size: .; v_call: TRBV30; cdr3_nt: TGTGCCTGGAGGATGACTAGCGGGAGCTATGAGCAGTTCTTC; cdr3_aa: CAWRMTSGSYEQFF
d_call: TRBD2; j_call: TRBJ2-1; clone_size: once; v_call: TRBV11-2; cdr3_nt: TGTGCCAGCAGGTCAACTAGCGGGGGGCCTTTAAATGAGCAGTTCTTC; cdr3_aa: CASRSTSGGPLNEQFF
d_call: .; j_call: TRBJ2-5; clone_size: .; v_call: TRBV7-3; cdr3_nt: TGTGCCAGCAGCCTCTACGGCAGGGTAGTGTCGGAGACCCAGTACTTC; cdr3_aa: CASSLYGRVVSETQYF
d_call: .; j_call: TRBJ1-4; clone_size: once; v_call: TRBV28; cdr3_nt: TGTGCCAGCAGCCGCTATTCGATCAATAATGAAAAACTGTTTTTT; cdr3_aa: CASSRYSINNEKLFF
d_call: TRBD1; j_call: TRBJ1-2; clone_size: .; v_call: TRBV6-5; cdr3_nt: TGTGCCAGCAGTTACCTGGGACAGGGCGATGGCTACACCTTC; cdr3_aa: CASSYLGQGDGYTF
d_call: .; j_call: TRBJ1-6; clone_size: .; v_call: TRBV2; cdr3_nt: TGTGCCAGCAGTGTTACAGGGCAAGGCTCACCCCTCCACTTT; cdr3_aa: CASSVTGQGSPLHF
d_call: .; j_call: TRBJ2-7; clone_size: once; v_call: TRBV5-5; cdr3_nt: TGTGCCAGCAGCTCAACCGGGGAAACCTACGAGCAGTACTTC; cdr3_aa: CASSSTGETYEQYF
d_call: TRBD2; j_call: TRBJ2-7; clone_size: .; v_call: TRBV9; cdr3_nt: TGTGCCAGCAGCGTAGATTTAGCGGGAGGTACCAACGAGCAGTACTTC; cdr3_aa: CASSVDLAGGTNEQYF
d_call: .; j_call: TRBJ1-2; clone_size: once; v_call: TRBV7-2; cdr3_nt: TGTGCCAGCAGCCCCCGTAGGGACACGAACTATGGCTACACCTTC; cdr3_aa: CASSPRRDTNYGYTF
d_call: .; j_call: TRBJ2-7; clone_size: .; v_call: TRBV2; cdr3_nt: TGTGCCAGCAGTGAGGGCACAGCCTACGAGCAGTACTTC; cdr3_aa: CASSEGTAYEQYF
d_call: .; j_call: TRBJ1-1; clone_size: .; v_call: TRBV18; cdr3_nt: TGTGCCAGCTCACCTACGGGGACATCGAACACTGAAGCTTTCTTT; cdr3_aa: CASSPTGTSNTEAFF
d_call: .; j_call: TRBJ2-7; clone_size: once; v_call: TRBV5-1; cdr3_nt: TGCGCCAGCAGCTTTATCGTACAGGGACCGGGGAGCGAGCAGTACTTC; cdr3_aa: CASSFIVQGPGSEQYF
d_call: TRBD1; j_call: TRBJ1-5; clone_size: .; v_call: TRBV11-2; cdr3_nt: TGTGCCAGCAGCCTAGGGACAGGGGGTCAGCCCCAGCATTTT; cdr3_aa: CASSLGTGGQPQHF
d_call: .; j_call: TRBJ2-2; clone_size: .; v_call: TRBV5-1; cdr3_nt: TGCGCCACCGCCCCTGTAGCGACGAACACCGGGGAGCTGTTTTTT; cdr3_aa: CATAPVATNTGELFF
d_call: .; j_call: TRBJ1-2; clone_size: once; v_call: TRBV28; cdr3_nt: TGTGCCAGCCTAAGTCTACAGGGTAACTATGGCTACACCTTC; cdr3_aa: CASLSLQGNYGYTF
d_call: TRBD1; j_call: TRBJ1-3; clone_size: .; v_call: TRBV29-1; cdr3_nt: TGCAGCGTAAGGACAGGGAACGGAAACACCATATATTTT; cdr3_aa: CSVRTGNGNTIYF
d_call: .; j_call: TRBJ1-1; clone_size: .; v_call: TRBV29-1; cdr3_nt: TGCAGCGTTGATAGGGGGGGGGCTTTCTTT; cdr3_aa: CSVDRGGAFF
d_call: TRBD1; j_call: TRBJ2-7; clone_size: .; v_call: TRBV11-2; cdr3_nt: TGTGCCAGCAGCTTAGCCCCGGGACAGGGGGCTTACGAGCAGTACTTC; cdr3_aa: CASSLAPGQGAYEQYF
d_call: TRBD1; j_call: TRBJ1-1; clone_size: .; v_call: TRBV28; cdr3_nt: TGTGCCAGCAGGCTTAAGGGGGCAGGTGTAGCTGAAGCTTTCTTT; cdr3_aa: CASRLKGAGVAEAFF
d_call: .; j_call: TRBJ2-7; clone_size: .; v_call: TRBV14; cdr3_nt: TGTGCCAGCAGCCCGGGAGCCCGGATCTTGTACTTC; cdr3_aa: CASSPGARILYF
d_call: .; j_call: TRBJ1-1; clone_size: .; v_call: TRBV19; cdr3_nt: TGTGCCAGTAGTATAGGCGGGCCGGGAGTTTATGAAGCTTTCTTT; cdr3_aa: CASSIGGPGVYEAFF
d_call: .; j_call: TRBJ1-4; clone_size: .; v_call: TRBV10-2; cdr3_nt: TGCGCCAGCAGACAGGGAAACCCTGAAAAACTGTTTTTT; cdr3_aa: CASRQGNPEKLFF
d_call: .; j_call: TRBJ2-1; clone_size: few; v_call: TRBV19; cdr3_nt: TGTGCCAGTAGTATTCTCGAGGGAGGCTACAATGAGCAGTTCTTC; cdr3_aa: CASSILEGGYNEQFF
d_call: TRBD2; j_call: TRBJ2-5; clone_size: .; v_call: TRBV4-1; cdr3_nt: TGCGCCAGCAGCCAAGGCCCTAGCGGAACCGTGGAGACCCAGTACTTC; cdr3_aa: CASSQGPSGTVETQYF
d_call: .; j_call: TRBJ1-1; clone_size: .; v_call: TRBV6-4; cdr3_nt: TGTGCCAGCAGCCGACAGGCGAACACTGAAGCTTTCTTT; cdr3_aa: CASSRQANTEAFF
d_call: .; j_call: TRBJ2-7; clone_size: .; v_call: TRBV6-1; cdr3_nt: TGTGCCAGCAGGACCCCTTCGGGTTCCTACGAGCAGTACTTC; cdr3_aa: CASRTPSGSYEQYF
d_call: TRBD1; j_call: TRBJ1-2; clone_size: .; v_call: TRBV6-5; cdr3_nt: TGTGCCAGCAGTTACTCACCAGGGGGTTTGGACTATGGCTACACCTTC; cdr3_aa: CASSYSPGGLDYGYTF
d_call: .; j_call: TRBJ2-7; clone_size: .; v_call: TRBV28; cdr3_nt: TGTGCCAGCAGTTCCATCTACGAGCAGTACTTC; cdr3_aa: CASSSIYEQYF
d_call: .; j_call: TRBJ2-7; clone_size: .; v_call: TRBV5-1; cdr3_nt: TGCGCCAGCAGCCGCAGATTAGCTTCGTACGAGCAGTACTTC; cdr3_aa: CASSRRLASYEQYF
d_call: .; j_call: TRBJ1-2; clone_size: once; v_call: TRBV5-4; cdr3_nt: TGTGCCAGCAGCTTGATGTATCGGGGAGGATTCGCTAGTGGCTACACCTTC; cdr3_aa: CASSLMYRGGFASGYTF
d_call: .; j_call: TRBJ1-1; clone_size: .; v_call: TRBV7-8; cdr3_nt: TGTGCCAGCAGCCCAGGGGTGGGCACTGAAGCTTTCTTT; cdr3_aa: CASSPGVGTEAFF
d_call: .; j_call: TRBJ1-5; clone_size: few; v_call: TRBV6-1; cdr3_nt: TGTGCCAGCAGTGAAGCACAGACCCGCAATCAGCCCCAGCATTTT; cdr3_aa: CASSEAQTRNQPQHF
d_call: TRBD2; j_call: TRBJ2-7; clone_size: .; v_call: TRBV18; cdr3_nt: TGTGCCAGCTCACCACCGGGAACTAGCGGGAGCTGGCAGTACTTC; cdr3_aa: CASSPPGTSGSWQYF
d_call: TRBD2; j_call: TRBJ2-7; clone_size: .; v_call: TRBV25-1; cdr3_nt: TGTGCCAGCAGAGAAGCTAGCGGGAGGGCCGCCGAGCAGTACTTC; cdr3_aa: CASREASGRAAEQYF
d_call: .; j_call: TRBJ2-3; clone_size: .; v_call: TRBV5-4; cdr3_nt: TGTGCCAGCAGCTGGCCAGGAGGGTACACAGTAGATACGCAGTATTTT; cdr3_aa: CASSWPGGYTVDTQYF
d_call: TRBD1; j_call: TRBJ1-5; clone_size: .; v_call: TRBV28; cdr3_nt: TGTGCCAGCAGTTTCCGGGACAGGGGACTGAATCAGCCCCAGCATTTT; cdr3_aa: CASSFRDRGLNQPQHF